Listed below are T cell receptor beta chains from one sample, sequenced in a study of regulatory T cells in long-lasting Graves disease. Each CDR3 protein gets one entry after TCRdb re-called the multiplex PCR reads with MiXCR. Here the sample spans 400,000 to 500,000 distinct CDR3 sequences, just under 15% being singletons. This sample also belongs to another study, concerning T cells in Graves' hyperthyroidism and ophthalmopathy.

Specimen: peripheral blood mononuclear cells (PBMCs), collected at new diagnosis, from a patient treated with antithyroid drugs. These receptor sequences come from a woman between 25 and 40 years old with Graves disease. CDR3s include the opening cysteine and the closing phenylalanine or tryptophan. The D gene is left open where the match is weak. Part of the rows lack a size; the others show once, few, many or a class for expanded clones.

J,size,V,D,CDR3,DNA
TRBJ1-2,.,TRBV6-9,TRBD1,CASSYGQGIYGYTF,TGTGCCAGCAGTTACGGACAGGGAATTTATGGCTACACCTTC
TRBJ2-1,.,TRBV19,.,CASSIEGRWVYNEQFF,TGTGCCAGTAGTATCGAGGGGAGGTGGGTTTACAATGAGCAGTTCTTC
TRBJ1-1,many,TRBV2,.,CASSEGGSGEWTEAFF,TGTGCCAGCAGTGAAGGCGGGAGCGGGGAGTGGACTGAAGCTTTCTTT
TRBJ1-4,many,TRBV5-1,.,CASSRTDRATNEKLFF,TGCGCCAGCAGCCGAACCGACAGAGCAACTAATGAAAAACTGTTTTTT
TRBJ2-3,many,TRBV27,.,CASSLGAWDTQYF,TGTGCCAGCAGTTTAGGCGCTTGGGATACGCAGTATTTT
TRBJ1-3,many,TRBV5-1,.,CASSLEVGNTIYF,TGCGCCAGCAGCTTGGAAGTTGGAAACACCATATATTTT
TRBJ2-1,many,TRBV4-1,TRBD1,CASSQSGTGVRNEQFF,TGCGCCAGCAGCCAGTCCGGGACAGGGGTCCGCAATGAGCAGTTCTTC
TRBJ2-2,.,TRBV27,.,CASSSKAASDTGELFF,TGTGCCAGCAGTTCTAAGGCCGCGTCCGACACCGGGGAGCTGTTTTTT
TRBJ2-3,many,TRBV5-1,.,CASSLDVTVQDTQYF,TGCGCCAGCAGCTTGGACGTAACCGTTCAAGATACGCAGTATTTT
TRBJ2-2,few,TRBV6-4,TRBD2,CARPWTSGIHTGELFF,TGTGCCAGACCTTGGACTAGCGGGATTCACACCGGGGAGCTGTTTTTT
TRBJ1-1,few,TRBV5-1,.,CASTSGIQNTEAFF,TGCGCCAGCACTTCGGGGATTCAGAACACTGAAGCTTTCTTT
TRBJ2-7,few,TRBV24-1,TRBD1,CATSETGTGGEQYF,TGTGCCACCAGTGAGACCGGGACAGGGGGGGAGCAGTACTTC
TRBJ1-1,many,TRBV6-1,TRBD1,CASSRTGSLSEAFF,TGTGCCAGCAGTCGGACAGGGTCCCTAAGCGAAGCTTTCTTT
TRBJ1-2,many,TRBV28,.,CASGRPPSSGYTF,TGTGCCAGTGGAAGGCCCCCGTCCTCTGGCTACACCTTC
TRBJ2-2,many,TRBV28,TRBD1,CASTPVTGGFHPNTGELFF,TGTGCCAGCACCCCAGTTACAGGGGGCTTTCACCCGAACACCGGGGAGCTGTTTTTT
TRBJ1-6,.,TRBV6-1,.,CATTQGGVSSPLHF,TGTGCCACTACACAGGGAGGGGTTAGTTCACCCCTCCACTTT
TRBJ2-7,many,TRBV20-1,.,CSAKGVSRSYEQYF,TGCAGTGCTAAAGGCGTCTCTCGCTCCTACGAGCAGTACTTC
TRBJ2-7,many,TRBV20-1,TRBD1,CSAPGQGAYEQYF,TGCAGTGCCCCGGGACAGGGGGCCTACGAGCAGTACTTC
TRBJ2-7,.,TRBV5-1,TRBD2,CASSDGGRSPLEQYF,TGCGCCAGCAGCGACGGCGGGAGATCCCCTCTCGAGCAGTACTTC
TRBJ2-3,many,TRBV20-1,.,CSARGRNTDTQYF,TGCAGTGCTAGAGGGCGGAACACAGATACGCAGTATTTT
TRBJ2-7,many,TRBV20-1,.,CSASIGAAYEQYF,TGCAGTGCTAGTATTGGGGCCGCCTACGAGCAGTACTTC
TRBJ1-3,.,TRBV4-1,.,CASSQGSRAGNTIYF,TGCGCCAGCAGCCAAGGATCCAGGGCTGGAAACACCATATATTTT
TRBJ2-7,many,TRBV6-5,.,CASSYSGTGGYEQYF,TGTGCCAGCAGTTACTCGGGGACTGGAGGCTACGAGCAGTACTTC
TRBJ1-4,few,TRBV7-9,.,CASTVGAAGEKLFF,TGTGCCAGTACTGTCGGGGCGGCGGGTGAAAAACTGTTTTTT
TRBJ2-7,.,TRBV5-5,.,CASSLTEGRSYEQYF,TGTGCCAGCAGCTTGACAGAGGGGAGATCCTACGAGCAGTACTTC
TRBJ2-3,many,TRBV28,.,CASRLVGYSTDTQYF,TGTGCCAGCAGGTTGGTGGGATATAGCACAGATACGCAGTATTTT
TRBJ2-1,many,TRBV5-1,.,CASSFPVAAPLNNEQFF,TGCGCCAGCAGCTTCCCCGTAGCGGCTCCCTTGAACAATGAGCAGTTCTTC
TRBJ1-6,many,TRBV3-1,.,CASSRHRDVSPLHF,TGTGCCAGCAGCCGACACAGGGACGTTTCACCCCTCCACTTT
TRBJ2-3,many,TRBV20-1,.,CSARDSDSTDTQYF,TGCAGTGCTAGAGATAGCGACTCAACAGATACGCAGTATTTT
TRBJ1-2,.,TRBV27,.,CASSPRDIHGYTF,TGTGCCAGCAGTCCCCGGGACATCCATGGCTACACCTTC